This is a list of T cell receptor beta chains from one sample in a study of tissue T cells after allogeneic stem cell transplantation. Assay used: immunoSEQ multiplex PCR; TCRdb lists only in-frame clones, some missing. Of about 40,000 clones listed, 92% are singletons. The sequenced sample was blood, obtained before transplantation. These TCRs come from a woman aged 35-70 years who later had graft-versus-host disease after an allogeneic stem cell transplant. The conserved cysteine and the conserved F or W are not part of the CDR3 here. The order of the fields is CDR3 length, V gene, J gene, CDR3 protein.

13	TRBV6-6	TRBJ2-3	ASSYLGVGTDTQY
13	TRBV18	TRBJ2-7	ASSPPAATSYEQY
13	TRBV7-6	TRBJ2-7	ASSLSTSGVYEQY
14	TRBV5-1	TRBJ2-2	ASSLVAGGGVGELF
12	TRBV7-2	TRBJ2-2	ASSLAGGTGELF
14	TRBV2	TRBJ2-2	ASSEEGLGNTGELF
12	TRBV4-3	TRBJ2-2	ASSIQENTGELF
11	TRBV9	TRBJ2-1	ASSVGEYNEQF
13	TRBV11-2	TRBJ2-1	ASRQLAIAYNEQF
15	TRBV3-1/TRBV3-2	TRBJ2-4	ASSQDQTSGKGNIQY
11	TRBV19	TRBJ2-5	ASSIGGIETQY
17	TRBV6-2/TRBV6-3	TRBJ2-2	ASSWSVRQGTRNTGELF
14	TRBV27	TRBJ2-3	ASSLSGTSAQDTQY
11	TRBV19	TRBJ2-7	ASSFTDTYEQY
13	TRBV6-5	TRBJ2-5	ASSYSGTSGETQY